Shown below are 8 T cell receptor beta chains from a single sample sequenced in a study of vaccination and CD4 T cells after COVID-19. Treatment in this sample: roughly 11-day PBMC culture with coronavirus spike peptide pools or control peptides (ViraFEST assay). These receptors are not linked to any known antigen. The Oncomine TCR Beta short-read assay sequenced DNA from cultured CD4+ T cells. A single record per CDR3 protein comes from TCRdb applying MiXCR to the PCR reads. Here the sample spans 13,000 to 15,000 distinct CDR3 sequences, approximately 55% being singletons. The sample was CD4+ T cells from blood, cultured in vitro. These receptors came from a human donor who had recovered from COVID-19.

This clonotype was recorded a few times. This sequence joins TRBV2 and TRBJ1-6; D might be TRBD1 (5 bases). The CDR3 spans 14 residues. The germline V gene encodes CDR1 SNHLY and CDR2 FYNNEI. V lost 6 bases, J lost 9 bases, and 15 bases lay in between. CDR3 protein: CASRTQVPSSPLHF. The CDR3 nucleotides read TGTGCCAGCAGGACACAGGTACCGAGTTCACCCCTCCACTTT.

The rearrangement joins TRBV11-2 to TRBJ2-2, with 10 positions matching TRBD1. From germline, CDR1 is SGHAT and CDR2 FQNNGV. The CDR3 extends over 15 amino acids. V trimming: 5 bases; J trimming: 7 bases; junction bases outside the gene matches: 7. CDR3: CASSTRQGASGELFF. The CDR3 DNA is TGTGCCAGCAGCACCAGACAGGGGGCCAGCGGGGAGCTGTTTTTT.

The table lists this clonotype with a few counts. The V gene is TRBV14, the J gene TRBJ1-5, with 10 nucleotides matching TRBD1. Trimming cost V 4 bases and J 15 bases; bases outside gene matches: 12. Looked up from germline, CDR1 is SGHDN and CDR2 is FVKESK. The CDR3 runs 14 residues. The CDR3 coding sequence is TGTGCCAGCAGCCCGGGACAGGGGACGGTGGAAGGGCATTTT. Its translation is CASSPGQGTVEGHF.

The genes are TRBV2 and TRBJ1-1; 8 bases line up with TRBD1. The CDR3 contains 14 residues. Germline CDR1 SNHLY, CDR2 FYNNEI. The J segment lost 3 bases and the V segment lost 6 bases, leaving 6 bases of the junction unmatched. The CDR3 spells CASRWTGSDTEAFF. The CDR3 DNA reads TGTGCCAGCAGGTGGACAGGGTCGGACACTGAAGCTTTCTTT.

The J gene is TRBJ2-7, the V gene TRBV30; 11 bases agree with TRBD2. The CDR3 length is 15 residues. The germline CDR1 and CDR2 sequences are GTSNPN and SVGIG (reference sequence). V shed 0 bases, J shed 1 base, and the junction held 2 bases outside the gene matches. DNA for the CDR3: TGTGCCTGGAGTGTACTAGCGGGAGTATCCTACGAGCAGTACTTC. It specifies CAWSVLAGVSYEQYF.

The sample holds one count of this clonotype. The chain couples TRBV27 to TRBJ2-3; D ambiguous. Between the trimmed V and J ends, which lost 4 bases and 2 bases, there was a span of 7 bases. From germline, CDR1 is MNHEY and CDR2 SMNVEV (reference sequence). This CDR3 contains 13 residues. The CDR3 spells CASSSTYTDTQYF. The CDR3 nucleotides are TGTGCCAGCAGTTCCACCTACACAGATACGCAGTATTTT.

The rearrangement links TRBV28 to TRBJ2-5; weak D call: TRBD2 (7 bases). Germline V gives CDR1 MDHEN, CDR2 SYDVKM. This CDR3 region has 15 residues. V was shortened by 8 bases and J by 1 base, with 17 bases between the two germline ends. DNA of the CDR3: TGTGCCAGCGTAGGGGGGGCAGGGACCCAAGAGACCCAGTACTTC. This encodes CASVGGAGTQETQYF.

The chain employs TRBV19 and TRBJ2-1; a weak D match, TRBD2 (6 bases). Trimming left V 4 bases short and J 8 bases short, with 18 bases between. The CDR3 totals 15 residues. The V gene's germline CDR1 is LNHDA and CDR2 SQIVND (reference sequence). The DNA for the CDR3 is TGTGCCAGTAGTAGAAGGCAGGGAGGTCCGGATGAGCAGTTCTTC. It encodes CASSRRQGGPDEQFF.